The next 32 T cell receptor beta chains were all read from a single sample in a study of siplizumab effects on memory and regulatory T cells. Here immunoSEQ multiplex PCR was the method, and the copy in TCRdb shows in-frame clones only, minus some. The sample has approximately 46,000 clones; over 90% are singletons. The material sequenced was CD8+ T cells sorted from blood. These receptors originate from a human donor in good health.

This chain uses TRBV28 with TRBJ1-3; maybe TRBD1 (6 bases). Per germline, CDR1 MDHEN and CDR2 SYDVKM. V was shortened by 3 bases and J by 5 bases, with 11 bases between the two germline ends. The CDR3 spans 14 residues. CDR3 DNA sequence: TGTGCCAGCAGTTTCGGCAGGGGAAGAAACACCATATATTTT. Translating it yields CASSFGRGRNTIYF.

V is TRBV5-4 and J is TRBJ1-6, with TRBD1 as a possible D gene (6 bases). V shed 5 bases and J shed 7 bases, with 16 bases lying between them. The CDR3 extends over 15 amino acids. From germline, CDR1 is SGHNT and CDR2 YYREEE (reference sequence). DNA for the CDR3: TGTGCCAGCAGTTCGACGACAGGCTTCAATTCACCCCTCCACTTT. It is translated as CASSSTTGFNSPLHF.

The J gene is TRBJ2-1, the V gene TRBV7-6; D may be TRBD1 (6 bases). Germline values: CDR1 SGHVS, CDR2 FNYEAQ. The CDR3 length is 13 residues. V shed 5 bases and J shed 4 bases, with 9 bases lying between them. CDR3 protein: CASSIRGYNEQFF. CDR3 DNA: TGTGCCAGCAGCATTAGGGGGTACAATGAGCAGTTCTTC.

This clone was picked up one time. This chain connects TRBV7-8 to TRBJ2-7; D uncertain. CDR1 SGHVS and CDR2 FQNEAQ come from the germline V gene. The CDR3 is 12 amino acids. V shed 2 bases and J shed 5 bases, with 7 bases lying between them. CDR3 loop: CASSLQMDEQYF. For the CDR3, the DNA is TGTGCCAGCAGCTTACAGATGGACGAGCAGTACTTC.

The chain combines TRBV4-1 with TRBJ2-3; 10 bases are shared with TRBD1. This CDR3 region has 15 residues. Germline CDR1 and CDR2: MGHRA and YSYEKL. The trim removed 5 bases at V and 3 bases at J, leaving 5 bases unmatched. The CDR3 protein is CASSSRDRGTDTQYF. The CDR3 DNA reads TGCGCCAGCAGCTCCCGGGACAGGGGTACAGATACGCAGTATTTT.

The chain couples TRBV27 to TRBJ2-7; D call uncertain. Germline loops: CDR1 MNHEY, CDR2 SMNVEV (reference sequence). Trimming shortened V by 7 bases and J by 3 bases, and 13 bases separated the two germline ends. The CDR3 consists of 13 residues. The CDR3 sequence: CASIGPIFYEQYF. Here the CDR3 DNA reads TGTGCCAGCATAGGGCCTATATTCTACGAGCAGTACTTC.

A few counts support this clone. The V call is TRBV7-9, the J call TRBJ1-1, with a weak D call TRBD1 (6 bases). CDR3 length: 16 amino acids. The germline V gene encodes CDR1 SEHNR and CDR2 FQNEAQ (reference sequence). Trimming took 5 bases from V and 5 from J, leaving 21 bases between them. CDR3 nucleotides: TGTGCCAGCAGCCACCCCGGGAGGGGGAGTAAAACTGAAGCTTTCTTT. Translation gives CASSHPGRGSKTEAFF.

This clone was found a few times. This chain joins TRBV28 and TRBJ2-1; D ambiguous. The CDR3 runs 13 residues. From germline, CDR1 is MDHEN and CDR2 SYDVKM. V lost 2 bases and J 2 bases, leaving 4 bases between the germline ends. The DNA of the CDR3 is TGTGCCAGCAGTTTAACCACCTACAATGAGCAGTTCTTC. It is translated as CASSLTTYNEQFF.

The J gene is TRBJ2-1, the V gene TRBV7-8; the match to TRBD1 covers 7 bases. V dropped 6 bases and J dropped 4; count of bases not matched to a gene: 9. Germline lookup yields CDR1 SGHVS and CDR2 FQNEAQ. This CDR3 is built from 15 residues. The CDR3 here is CASRQNRGPYNEQFF. The CDR3, as DNA: TGTGCCAGCAGGCAAAATAGGGGGCCTTACAATGAGCAGTTCTTC.

The gene calls are TRBV7-9 and TRBJ2-5; D perhaps matches TRBD2 (6 bases). CDR3 length: 13 amino acids. Trimming cost V 8 bases and J 1 base, with 11 bases left between them. Germline CDR1 is SEHNR and CDR2 is FQNEAQ (reference sequence). CDR3 DNA sequence: TGTGCCAGCGGTTTAGCGGTCCAAGAGACCCAGTACTTC. It encodes CASGLAVQETQYF. The full variable domain, rest sourced from reference TRBV7-9 and TRBJ2-5, is DTGVSQNPRHKITKRGQNVTFRCDPISEHNRLYWYRQTLGQGPEFLTYFQNEAQLEKSRLLSDRFSAERPKGSFSTLEIQRTEQGDSAMYLCASGLAVQETQYFGPGTRLLVL.

This clone was observed a few times. The chain recombines TRBV7-9 with TRBJ2-5; D might be TRBD1 or TRBD2, each matching 5 bases. V lost 5 bases to trimming and J lost 4 bases, with 17 bases between them. The CDR3 covers 15 residues. CDR1 SEHNR and CDR2 FQNEAQ come from the germline V gene (reference sequence). The CDR3 region has the DNA TGTGCCAGCAGCCTGACGAATCGGGACGGAGAGACCCAGTACTTC. Protein sequence: CASSLTNRDGETQYF.

The chain employs TRBV4-1 and TRBJ2-1, with TRBD2 identical over 11 bases. With V trimmed by 1 base and J by 8 bases, 10 bases remained unmatched. Germline lookup yields CDR1 MGHRA and CDR2 YSYEKL. The CDR3 length is 17 residues. CDR3 sequence: CASSQVTSGSGGDEQFF. For the CDR3, the DNA is TGCGCCAGCAGCCAAGTAACTAGCGGGAGTGGCGGGGATGAGCAGTTCTTC.

V is TRBV11-2 and J is TRBJ2-1; 8 bases fit TRBD1. CDR1 is SGHAT, CDR2 FQNNGV, per germline. The trim removed 3 bases at V and 1 base at J, leaving 5 bases unmatched. The CDR3 is 16 amino acids. The CDR3 nucleotides read TGTGCCAGCAGCTTTAGACAGGGGTTATCCTACAATGAGCAGTTCTTC. Amino acid sequence: CASSFRQGLSYNEQFF.

V gene TRBV7-9 combines with J gene TRBJ2-3; 8 bases are a match to TRBD1. Per germline, CDR1 SEHNR and CDR2 FQNEAQ (reference sequence). CDR3 length equals 16 residues. V shed 5 bases and J 6 bases; nucleotides not matched to a gene: 13. The CDR3 DNA sequence: TGTGCCAGCAGCGGACAGGGTCTAAGGTTCACTGATACGCAGTATTTT. Protein sequence: CASSGQGLRFTDTQYF.

The chain has TRBV13 and TRBJ2-5; tentative D call: TRBD2 (7 bases). This CDR3 is 16 amino acids long. V lost 2 bases to trimming and J lost 4 bases, with 17 bases between them. Germline-derived CDR1 and CDR2 are PRHDT and FYEKMQ (reference sequence). The CDR3 coding sequence is TGTGCCAGCAGCTTATTTGCGGGAGTAGGGGGAGAGACCCAGTACTTC. Translation: CASSLFAGVGGETQYF. Based on the CDR3 plus reference TRBV13 and TRBJ2-5, the full variable domain is AAGVIQSPRHLIKEKRETATLKCYPIPRHDTVYWYQQGPGQDPQFLISFYEKMQSDKGSIPDRFSAQQFSDYHSELNMSSLELGDSALYFCASSLFAGVGGETQYFGPGTRLLVL.

This clone has a single count. The chain couples TRBV7-9 to TRBJ2-5, with D possibly TRBD2 on 5 matching bases. The germline V and J ends were trimmed by 0 bases and 7 bases, with 12 bases remaining between them. CDR1 SEHNR and CDR2 FQNEAQ come from the germline V gene (reference sequence). The CDR3 runs 14 residues. In DNA, the CDR3 is TGTGCCAGCAGCTTAGCGGGGAGAGCAGGGACCCAGTACTTC. This encodes CASSLAGRAGTQYF.

The CDR3 sequence is CASSKQGQGVYTEAFF. In DNA form, the CDR3 reads TGTGCCAGCAGCAAACAGGGACAGGGTGTGTACACTGAAGCTTTCTTT. The chain carries TRBV7-9 and TRBJ1-1; 9 bases map to TRBD1. The CDR3 spans 16 residues. Trimming cost V 5 bases and J 3 bases; bases outside gene matches: 10. Looked up from germline, CDR1 is SEHNR and CDR2 is FQNEAQ (reference sequence).

V gene TRBV28 combines with J gene TRBJ2-7; 9 bases fit TRBD1. V trimming: 5 bases; J trimming: 3 bases; junction bases outside the gene matches: 11. Germline V gene sequence: CDR1 MDHEN, CDR2 SYDVKM. The CDR3 contains 16 residues. CDR3 protein: CASSKDRGYKVYEQYF. The DNA for the CDR3 is TGTGCCAGCAGTAAAGACAGGGGGTACAAGGTCTACGAGCAGTACTTC.

The J gene is TRBJ1-5, the V gene TRBV2; D is ambiguous. The CDR3 covers 15 residues. Trimming removed 3 bases at V and 0 bases at J, with 9 bases between. In germline, CDR1 is SNHLY, CDR2 FYNNEI. DNA for the CDR3: TGTGCCAGCAGTGAGAGGTTTCATAGCAATCAGCCCCAGCATTTT. Translated, it gives CASSERFHSNQPQHF.

The CDR3 is CASSLSVRGNQPQHF. CDR3 bases: TGTGCCAGCAGCTTATCGGTCAGGGGCAATCAGCCCCAGCATTTT. This sequence joins TRBV11-2 and TRBJ1-5, with D maybe TRBD1 (5 bases). V shed 2 bases and J shed 2 bases, with 10 bases lying between them. Germline V gene lookup returns CDR1 SGHAT and CDR2 FQNNGV. The CDR3 contains 15 residues.

This chain connects TRBV6-1 to TRBJ2-7; 7 nucleotides align to TRBD1. This CDR3 spans 17 amino acids. Losses at the gene ends were 2 bases for V and 3 bases for J; bases not matched to a gene: 13. The germline V gene has CDR1 MNHNS and CDR2 SASEGT. The CDR3 loop reads CASSELWGQIMDYEQYF. CDR3 in DNA: TGTGCCAGCAGTGAATTGTGGGGACAGATAATGGACTACGAGCAGTACTTC.

The J gene is TRBJ2-7, the V gene TRBV9; TRBD2 is a possible D gene (5 bases). With 0 bases removed from V and 3 bases from J, the gap between germline ends came to 13 bases. The CDR3 consists of 15 residues. The V gene's germline CDR1 is SGDLS and CDR2 YYNGEE. The CDR3 spells CASSVEGSADYEQYF. In nucleotides, the CDR3 is TGTGCCAGCAGCGTAGAAGGTAGCGCCGACTACGAGCAGTACTTC.

This chain links TRBV28 with TRBJ1-5; D gene ambiguous. Germline V gives CDR1 MDHEN, CDR2 SYDVKM. The CDR3 runs to 14 residues. Trimming took 2 bases from V and 5 from J, leaving 10 bases between them. The CDR3 region has the DNA TGTGCCAGCAGTTTACGGGGTGGGTATCAGCCCCAGCATTTT. It is translated as CASSLRGGYQPQHF.

The chain links TRBV7-9 to TRBJ1-5, with 8 bases that match TRBD1. CDR3 length: 13 residues. CDR1 and CDR2 (germline): SEHNR, FQNEAQ (reference sequence). The junction had 1 base not matched to a gene; V was cut back by 7 bases and J by 2 bases. The CDR3 sequence: CASTGGGNQPQHF. CDR3 bases: TGTGCCAGCACAGGGGGCGGCAATCAGCCCCAGCATTTT.

V is TRBV28 and J is TRBJ1-1; D possibly corresponds to TRBD1 (5 bases). The V end lost 5 bases, the J end lost 8 bases, and 27 bases lay between the germline ends. CDR3 size: 17 residues. CDR1 and CDR2 (germline): MDHEN, SYDVKM. The CDR3 is CASSQGILGALELEAFF. As DNA, the CDR3 is TGTGCCAGCAGTCAAGGGATTCTAGGGGCCCTGGAACTGGAAGCTTTCTTT.

The V gene is TRBV4-1, the J gene TRBJ2-3; 8 nucleotides match TRBD1. The germline CDR1 and CDR2 sequences are MGHRA and YSYEKL. The CDR3 has 15 residues. V lost 5 bases, J lost 3 bases, and 7 bases stayed unmatched. The CDR3 reads CASSYRDRITDTQYF. CDR3 DNA: TGCGCCAGCAGCTACCGGGACAGGATAACAGATACGCAGTATTTT.

Here the CDR3 reads CASSFQAGVELFF. As DNA, the CDR3 is TGTGCCAGCAGTTTTCAGGCAGGGGTTGAACTGTTTTTT. V is TRBV27 and J is TRBJ1-4, with a possible D match to TRBD1 (6 bases). This CDR3 has 13 amino acids. The V gene's germline CDR1 is MNHEY and CDR2 SMNVEV (reference sequence). Trimming pared 3 bases from V and 12 bases from J, leaving 14 bases between. Drawing the rest from reference TRBV27 and TRBJ1-4, the complete variable domain is EAQVTQNPRYLITVTGKKLTVTCSQNMNHEYMSWYRQDPGLGLRQIYYSMNVEVTDKGDVPEGYKVSRKEKRNFPLILESPSPNQTSLYFCASSFQAGVELFFGSGTQLSVL.

The rearrangement links TRBV7-8 to TRBJ2-7; 9 bases fit TRBD2. Germline-derived CDR1 and CDR2 are SGHVS and FQNEAQ. This CDR3 has 16 residues. The ends lost 1 base at V and 5 bases at J; junction bases unmatched: 9. The chain's CDR3 is CASSLGGSGRWDEQYF. The CDR3 DNA reads as TGTGCCAGCAGCTTAGGGGGTAGCGGGAGATGGGACGAGCAGTACTTC.

V and J are TRBV5-6 and TRBJ1-6, with D unclear. Germline CDR1 is SGHDT and CDR2 is YYEEEE. Between the trimmed V and J ends, which lost 1 base and 11 bases, there was a span of 13 bases. The length of the CDR3 is 14 residues. Written as DNA, the CDR3 is TGTGCCAGCAGCTTGCAAGTTGAAGGGCCACCCCTCCACTTT. This gives the protein CASSLQVEGPPLHF.

This chain joins TRBV6-5 and TRBJ2-2, with D unresolved. Germline assignment: CDR1 MNHEY and CDR2 SVGAGI. Trimming left V 0 bases short and J 1 base short, with 6 bases between. CDR3 length equals 15 residues. The DNA for the CDR3 is TGTGCCAGCAGTTACTCGACGGAGAACACCGGGGAGCTGTTTTTT. Its translation: CASSYSTENTGELFF.

V and J are TRBV5-1 and TRBJ1-1; 7 bases fit TRBD1. V lost 5 bases and J lost 2; bases outside the gene matches: 15. CDR1 is SGHRS and CDR2 is YFSETQ in the germline V gene. CDR3 length equals 17 residues. The CDR3 bases are TGCGCCAGCAGGTCTTTTTATTCGGGGACAGCCAACACTGAAGCTTTCTTT. As protein: CASRSFYSGTANTEAFF.

This chain connects TRBV5-8 to TRBJ1-2; D is undetermined. Trimming stripped 2 bases from V and 0 bases from J, with 8 bases between. Per germline, CDR1 SGHTS and CDR2 YDEGEE. CDR3 length equals 14 residues. CDR3 DNA sequence: TGTGCCAGCAGCTTTAGAAGAGCTAACTATGGCTACACCTTC. It translates to CASSFRRANYGYTF.